This T cell receptor (beta chain) is drawn from a study of blood T cell repertoires in COVID-19. Across the study: Some COVID-19 samples were acute and others convalescent; all came from the United States, Italy and Spain.

Trimming removed 4 bases from V and 7 bases from J, with 16 bases in between. CDR3 length: 15 amino acids. From germline, CDR1 is LGHDT and CDR2 YNNKEL (reference sequence). The protocol was immunoSEQ multiplex PCR, while the TCRdb copy is restricted to in-frame clones and leaves out a portion. The data show around 190,000 clones, 80% to 90% seen once. Sequencing input: peripheral blood. The receptor's source is a human donor in a cohort sampled during active COVID-19. The V call is TRBV3-1 (or the pseudogene TRBV3-2), the J call TRBJ2-2; D ambiguous. CDR3 DNA sequence: TGTGCCAGCAGCCCACCCCCGTACTTCGGCGGGGAGCTGTTTTTT. This codes for CASSPPPYFGGELFF.